The 11 T cell receptor beta chains in this list originate from one sample, sequenced in a study of vaccination and CD4 T cells after COVID-19. As to treatment: approximately 10-day PBMC culture with coronavirus spike peptide pools or control peptides (ViraFEST assay). Scientists ran DNA taken from cultured CD4+ T cells through the Oncomine TCR Beta short-read assay for sequencing. TCRdb used MiXCR to reprocess the PCR reads, holding one entry per CDR3 protein. The sample shows about 16,000 distinct CDR3 sequences, about 35% of them seen only once. These receptors are not linked to any known antigen. Sequencing input: cultured CD4+ T cells from blood. These receptors were collected from a human donor with COVID-19.

The rearrangement uses TRBV19 and TRBJ1-2; D not certain. The germline V gene has CDR1 LNHDA and CDR2 SQIVND (reference sequence). The CDR3 sequence is 13 residues long. Trimming pared 6 bases from V and 6 bases from J, leaving 14 bases between. The DNA for the CDR3 is TGTGCCAGTAGCCCGAGTCAAGGTAATGGCTACACCTTC. As protein: CASSPSQGNGYTF. Filled out from reference TRBV19 and TRBJ1-2, the complete variable domain reads DGGITQSPKYLFRKEGQNVTLSCEQNLNHDAMYWYRQDPGQGLRLIYYSQIVNDFQKGDIAEGYSVSREKKESFPLTVTSAQKNPTAFYLCASSPSQGNGYTFGSGTRLTVV.

The chain employs TRBV28 and TRBJ2-7, with D uncertain. CDR3 length: 13 amino acids. Germline CDR1 and CDR2: MDHEN and SYDVKM. V was shortened by 5 bases and J by 0 bases, with 8 bases between the two germline ends. The CDR3 reads CASSASYSYEQYF. CDR3 sequence (DNA): TGTGCCAGCAGTGCGTCCTACTCCTACGAGCAGTACTTC.

This chain joins TRBV5-8 and TRBJ2-3, with 14 bases that match TRBD2. The germline CDR1 and CDR2 sequences are SGHTS and YDEGEE. V lost 3 bases and J lost 6; bases outside the gene matches: 9. CDR3 length: 17 amino acids. CDR3 loop: CASSSGLAGAGWDTQYF. The CDR3 DNA follows: TGTGCCAGCAGCTCGGGACTAGCGGGGGCTGGATGGGATACGCAGTATTTT.

This chain joins TRBV6-5 and TRBJ1-3, with TRBD1 matching over 9 bases. V gave up 4 bases and J gave up 3 bases; unmatched junction bases: 7. This CDR3 comprises 16 residues. The germline CDR1 and CDR2 sequences are MNHEY and SVGAGI. The CDR3 is CASSLTGGIFGNTIYF. Written as DNA, the CDR3 is TGTGCCAGCAGTTTAACAGGGGGCATCTTTGGAAACACCATATATTTT.

The rearrangement links TRBV20-1 to TRBJ2-7; D possibly matches TRBD1 or TRBD2 (5 bases each). CDR1 DFQATT and CDR2 SNEGSKA come from the germline V gene (reference sequence). The V gene lost 0 bases and the J gene lost 2 bases, with 11 bases spanning the gap. This CDR3 region has 14 residues. The CDR3 reads CSARDTGAPYEQYF. In nucleotides, the CDR3 is TGCAGTGCTAGAGACACCGGGGCACCCTACGAGCAGTACTTC.

The chain recombines TRBV2 with TRBJ2-4, with D possibly matching TRBD2 (6 bases). This CDR3 contains 12 residues. Per germline, CDR1 SNHLY and CDR2 FYNNEI. The V end lost 10 bases, the J end lost 6 bases, and 13 bases lay between the germline ends. Written as DNA, the CDR3 is TGTGCCATCGGGGGATCGGGAAACATTCAGTACTTC. Amino acid sequence: CAIGGSGNIQYF. The full variable domain, with the rest looked up from reference TRBV2 and TRBJ2-4, is EPEVTQTPSHQVTQMGQEVILRCVPISNHLYFYWYRQILGQKVEFLVSFYNNEISEKSEIFDDQFSVERPDGSNFTLKIRSTKLEDSAMYFCAIGGSGNIQYFGAGTRLSVL.

This clonotype has just a few counts. The rearrangement joins TRBV20-1 to TRBJ1-6; D is perhaps TRBD1 (6 bases). With 3 bases removed from V and 10 bases from J, the gap between germline ends came to 10 bases. This CDR3 has 12 amino acids. The germline V gene encodes CDR1 DFQATT and CDR2 SNEGSKA (reference sequence). CDR3 coding DNA: TGCAGTGCTAGGAGGGGGGACTCACCCCTCCACTTT. Translated, it gives CSARRGDSPLHF.

The CDR3 sequence: CAGGTYQETQYF. CDR3 sequence (DNA): TGTGCCGGAGGGACGTACCAAGAGACCCAGTACTTC. V gene TRBV7-9 combines with J gene TRBJ2-5, with D possibly TRBD2 on 6 matching bases. The CDR3 runs 12 residues. V shed 11 bases and J shed 0 bases, with 10 bases lying between them. CDR1 is SEHNR and CDR2 is FQNEAQ in the germline V gene (reference sequence).

V and J are TRBV4-2 and TRBJ2-7, with a possible D match to TRBD1 (5 bases). V lost 6 bases to trimming and J lost 3 bases, with 12 bases between them. The CDR3 consists of 13 residues. CDR1 is LGHNA, CDR2 YNFKEQ, per germline. The CDR3 spells CASRRQGGYEQYF. The CDR3 region has the DNA TGTGCCAGCAGGCGTCAGGGCGGCTACGAGCAGTACTTC.

As regards this clonotype: At one boundary the junction diverges from the germline segment, which might be a read error. J is TRBJ1-2 and V is TRBV19; D is unresolved. The V gene's germline CDR1 is LNHDA and CDR2 SQIVND (reference sequence). The CDR3 sequence is 15 residues long. The CDR3 DNA is TGTGCCAGTAGTCCTCAGGCCCTAACTAACTATGGCTACACTTTC. Its translation: CASSPQALTNYGYTF.

This sequence joins TRBV5-5 and TRBJ2-7; D perhaps matches TRBD1 (5 bases). Germline V gene data show CDR1 as SGHKS and CDR2 as YYEKEE (reference sequence). The CDR3 has 12 residues. Between the trimmed V and J ends, which lost 1 base and 6 bases, there was a span of 8 bases. The CDR3 DNA sequence: TGTGCCAGCAGCTTGCGTCAGGGCGAGCAGTACTTC. It yields the protein CASSLRQGEQYF.